Listed below are T cell receptor beta chains from one sample, sequenced in a study of T cell responses to AZD1222 COVID-19 vaccine. The table came from immunoSEQ multiplex PCR; TCRdb's copy has only in-frame clones and leaves some out. The sample includes some 110,000 clones, about 86% of them seen just once. The specimen comprised peripheral blood, sampled 28 days after the second AZD1222 dose. The source of these receptors is an adult who received the AZD1222 COVID-19 vaccine. CDR3s include the opening cysteine and the closing phenylalanine or tryptophan. Each record gives: V gene, J gene, D gene, clone size, CDR3 protein, CDR3 DNA. D genes are given only for firm matches. Size tells how often a clone was seen (once, few, many) or the class of an expanded clone, and some rows leave it out.

TRBV7-9,TRBJ1-3,-,-,CASSLRGDGNTIYF,TGTGCCAGCAGCTTAAGGGGAGACGGAAACACCATATATTTT
TRBV5-5,TRBJ1-6,TRBD1,once,CASSLAAGQYNSPLHF,TGTGCCAGCAGCTTGGCCGCGGGACAGTATAATTCACCCCTCCACTTT
TRBV2,TRBJ2-2,TRBD1,-,CASSGQGAKYTGELFF,TGTGCCAGCAGTGGACAGGGGGCAAAATACACCGGGGAGCTGTTTTTT
TRBV20-1,TRBJ1-2,-,-,CSASLTGGYTF,TGCAGTGCTAGCCTTACTGGTGGCTACACCTTC
TRBV24-1,TRBJ2-2,-,-,CATRGSGTRSNTGELFF,TGTGCCACCAGGGGATCCGGGACCCGCTCGAACACCGGGGAGCTGTTTTTT
TRBV13,TRBJ1-1,-,-,CASSLERRSTEAFF,TGTGCCAGCAGCTTAGAAAGAAGGAGCACTGAAGCTTTCTTT
TRBV9,TRBJ1-2,-,-,CASSPPSYGYTF,TGTGCCAGCAGCCCTCCCTCCTATGGCTACACCTTC
TRBV7-2,TRBJ1-1,TRBD1,-,CASSATGTENTEAFF,TGTGCCAGCAGCGCCACCGGGACAGAGAACACTGAAGCTTTCTTT
TRBV6-5,TRBJ2-5,TRBD2,once,CASSTTSGTQETQYF,TGTGCCAGCAGTACGACTAGCGGGACTCAAGAGACCCAGTACTTC
TRBV6-5,TRBJ1-1,-,once,CASTGNTNTEAFF,TGTGCCAGCACAGGGAACACGAACACTGAAGCTTTCTTT
TRBV6-5,TRBJ2-3,TRBD2,once,CASIPGLAETDTQYF,TGTGCCAGCATCCCGGGACTAGCGGAGACAGATACGCAGTATTTT
TRBV6-2/TRBV6-3,TRBJ1-5,-,-,CASSPFWGSNQPQHF,TGTGCCAGCAGTCCGTTTTGGGGTAGCAATCAGCCCCAGCATTTT
TRBV7-2,TRBJ1-1,-,few,CASSSVTRMNTEAFF,TGTGCCAGCAGCTCCGTAACCCGGATGAACACTGAAGCTTTCTTT
TRBV27,TRBJ2-3,-,once,CASSPSAGESTDTQYF,TGTGCCAGCAGTCCTAGTGCAGGGGAATCGACAGATACGCAGTATTTT
TRBV7-9,TRBJ1-5,-,-,CASSLDDQPQHF,TGTGCCAGCAGCTTAGATGATCAGCCCCAGCATTTT
TRBV30,TRBJ2-5,-,-,CAWSFSRWSETQYF,TGTGCCTGGAGTTTCAGCAGGTGGTCGGAGACCCAGTACTTC
TRBV6-1,TRBJ2-5,TRBD2,-,CASSYQISGGAPYF,TGTGCCAGCAGTTATCAGATTAGCGGGGGGGCGCCGTACTTC
TRBV12-3/TRBV12-4,TRBJ2-2,-,-,CASSLWNTGELFF,TGTGCCAGCAGTTTATGGAACACCGGGGAGCTGTTTTTT
TRBV5-5,TRBJ1-4,-,-,CASSLASVEKLFF,TGTGCCAGCAGCTTGGCTTCGGTCGAAAAACTGTTTTTT
TRBV9,TRBJ1-3,-,-,CASSVGSGRSGNTIYF,TGTGCCAGCAGCGTAGGTTCGGGGAGGTCTGGAAACACCATATATTTT
TRBV7-9,TRBJ2-7,-,-,CASSLLGGHEQYF,TGTGCCAGCAGCTTGTTAGGGGGACACGAGCAGTACTTC
TRBV28,TRBJ1-5,-,-,CASSLDRRRNQPQHF,TGTGCCAGCAGTTTAGATAGGAGGAGAAATCAGCCCCAGCATTTT
TRBV6-5,TRBJ2-1,TRBD2,-,CATATSGGFNEQFF,TGTGCCACCGCGACTAGCGGGGGGTTCAATGAGCAGTTCTTC
TRBV13,TRBJ2-1,TRBD1,-,CASSVRDRAFHEQFF,TGTGCCAGCAGCGTCCGGGACAGGGCTTTCCATGAGCAGTTCTTC
TRBV7-3,TRBJ1-6,-,-,CASSPRRGSPLHF,TGTGCCAGCAGCCCGCGCCGGGGATCACCCCTCCACTTT
TRBV19,TRBJ1-6,-,-,CASSTRRGSYNSPLHF,TGTGCCAGTAGTACCCGACGGGGCTCCTATAATTCACCCCTCCACTTT
TRBV7-9,TRBJ1-4,TRBD1,-,CASSLGDRGSNEKLFF,TGTGCCAGCAGCCTGGGCGACAGGGGATCTAATGAAAAACTGTTTTTT
TRBV21-1,TRBJ1-1,-,once,CASRDDSLMNTEAFF,TGTGCCAGCAGGGACGACAGCCTCATGAACACTGAAGCTTTCTTT
TRBV2,TRBJ1-1,-,-,CASRITAVGTEAFF,TGTGCCAGCAGGATAACAGCGGTAGGCACTGAAGCTTTCTTT
TRBV28,TRBJ2-7,TRBD2,-,CASRTGGEGRAYEQYF,TGTGCCAGCCGTACTGGAGGGGAGGGCCGGGCCTACGAGCAGTACTTC
TRBV6-4,TRBJ2-3,-,-,CASSDVLGTDTQYF,TGTGCCAGCAGTGACGTGCTGGGTACCGATACGCAGTATTTT